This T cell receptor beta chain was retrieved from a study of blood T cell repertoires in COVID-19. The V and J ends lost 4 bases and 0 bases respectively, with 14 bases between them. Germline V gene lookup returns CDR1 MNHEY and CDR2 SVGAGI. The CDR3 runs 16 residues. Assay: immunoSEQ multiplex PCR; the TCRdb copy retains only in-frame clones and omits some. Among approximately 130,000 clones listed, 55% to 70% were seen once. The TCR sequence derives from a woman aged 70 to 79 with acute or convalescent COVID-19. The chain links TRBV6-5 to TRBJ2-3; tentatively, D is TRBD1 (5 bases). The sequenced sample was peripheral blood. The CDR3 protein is CASSSTRRGSTDTQYF. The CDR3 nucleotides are TGTGCCAGCAGTTCTACCCGAAGGGGCAGCACAGATACGCAGTATTTT.